The 4 T cell receptor beta chains below were found in one sample sequenced in a study of blood T cell repertoires in COVID-19. Clones were sequenced by immunoSEQ multiplex PCR, and TCRdb holds only the in-frame ones, with some missing. This table holds around 160,000 clones, 85% to 90% found once. Sequenced input: peripheral blood. The receptors were gathered from a man younger than 35 with COVID-19, enrolled during active disease.

The rearrangement uses TRBV7-3 and TRBJ2-3, with 12 bases identical to TRBD2. The V and J ends lost 5 bases and 5 bases, in that order; junction bases with no gene match: 5. This CDR3 is built from 15 residues. The germline gives CDR1 SGHTA, CDR2 FQGTGA. The CDR3 is CASSPSGRARDTQYF. The DNA for the CDR3 is TGTGCCAGCAGCCCTAGCGGGAGGGCCAGAGATACGCAGTATTTT.

This sequence joins TRBV13 and TRBJ2-3; 7 nucleotides align to TRBD2. The CDR3 length is 15 residues. Per germline, CDR1 PRHDT and CDR2 FYEKMQ (reference sequence). The V gene end was trimmed by 5 bases and the J gene end by 5 bases; junction bases not matched to a gene: 10. CDR3 sequence: CASSVRSGIGDTQYF. CDR3 coding DNA: TGTGCCAGCAGCGTACGAAGCGGGATCGGAGATACGCAGTATTTT.

As concerns this clone: Additional DNA sequences in this sample encode the identical CDR3. The chain recombines TRBV28 with TRBJ2-2; possibly TRBD2 for D (6 bases). CDR1 MDHEN and CDR2 SYDVKM come from the germline V gene. V was clipped by 3 bases and J by 6 bases, with 8 bases between them. This CDR3 has 13 amino acids. CDR3 coding DNA: TGTGCCAGCAGTTTTCGGGGGTCCGGGGAGCTGTTTTTT. It translates to CASSFRGSGELFF.

The chain employs TRBV7-2 and TRBJ1-5; no clear D gene. CDR1 is SGHTA, CDR2 FQGNSA, per germline. The V gene lost 5 bases and the J gene lost 9 bases, with 17 bases spanning the gap. The length of the CDR3 is 14 residues. The CDR3 sequence: CASSLGEREGPQHF. DNA for the CDR3: TGTGCCAGCAGCCTTGGGGAGAGGGAAGGGCCCCAGCATTTT.